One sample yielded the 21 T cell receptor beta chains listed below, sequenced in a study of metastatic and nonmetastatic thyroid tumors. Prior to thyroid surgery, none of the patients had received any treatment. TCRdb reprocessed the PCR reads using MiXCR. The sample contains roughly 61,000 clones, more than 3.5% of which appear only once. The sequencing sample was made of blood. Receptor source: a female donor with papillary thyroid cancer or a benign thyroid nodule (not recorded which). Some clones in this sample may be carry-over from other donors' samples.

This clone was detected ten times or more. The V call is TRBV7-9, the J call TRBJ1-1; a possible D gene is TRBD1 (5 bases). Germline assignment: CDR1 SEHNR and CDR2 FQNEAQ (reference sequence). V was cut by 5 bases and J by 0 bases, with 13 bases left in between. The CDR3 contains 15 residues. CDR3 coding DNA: TGTGCCAGCAGCCCAGACACGGACATGAACACTGAAGCTTTCTTT. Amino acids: CASSPDTDMNTEAFF.

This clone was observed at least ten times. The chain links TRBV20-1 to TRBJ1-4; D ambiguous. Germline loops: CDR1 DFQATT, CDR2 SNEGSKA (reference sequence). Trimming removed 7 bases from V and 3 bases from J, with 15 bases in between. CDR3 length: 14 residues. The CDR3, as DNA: TGCAGTGGTAACCCCCTGGGAGCTAATGAAAAACTGTTTTTT. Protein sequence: CSGNPLGANEKLFF.

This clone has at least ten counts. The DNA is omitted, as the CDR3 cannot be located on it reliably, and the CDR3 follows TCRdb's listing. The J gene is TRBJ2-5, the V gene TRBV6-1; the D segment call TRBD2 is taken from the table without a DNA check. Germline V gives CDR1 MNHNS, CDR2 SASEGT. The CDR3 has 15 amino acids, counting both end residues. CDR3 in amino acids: CASSSSGLAEETQYF.

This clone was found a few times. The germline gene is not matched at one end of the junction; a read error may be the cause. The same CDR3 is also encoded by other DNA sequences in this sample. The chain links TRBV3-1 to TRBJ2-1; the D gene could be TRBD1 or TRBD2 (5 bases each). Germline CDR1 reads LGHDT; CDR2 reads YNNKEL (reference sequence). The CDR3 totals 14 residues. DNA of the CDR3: TGTGTCAGCAGTCTCCGGGACGCTTACAATGAGCAGTTCTTC. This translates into CVSSLRDAYNEQFF.

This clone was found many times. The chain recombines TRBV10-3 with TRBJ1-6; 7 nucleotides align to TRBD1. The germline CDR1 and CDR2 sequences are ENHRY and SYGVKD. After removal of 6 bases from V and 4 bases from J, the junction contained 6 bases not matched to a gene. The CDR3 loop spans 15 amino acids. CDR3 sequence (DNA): TGTGCCATCAGACAAGACAGGGAATATAATTCACCCCTCCACTTT. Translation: CAIRQDREYNSPLHF.

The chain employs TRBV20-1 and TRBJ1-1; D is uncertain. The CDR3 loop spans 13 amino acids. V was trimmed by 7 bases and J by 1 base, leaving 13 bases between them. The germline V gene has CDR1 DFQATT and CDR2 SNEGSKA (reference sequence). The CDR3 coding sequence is TGCAGTGTCAGAGGGTTGGGGAACACTGAAGCTTTCTTT. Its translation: CSVRGLGNTEAFF.

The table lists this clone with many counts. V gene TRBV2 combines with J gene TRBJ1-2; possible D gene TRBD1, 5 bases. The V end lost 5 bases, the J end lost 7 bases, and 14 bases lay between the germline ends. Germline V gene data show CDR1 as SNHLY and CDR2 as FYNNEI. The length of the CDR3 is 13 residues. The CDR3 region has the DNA TGTGCCAGCAGTCTACAGGCGGGGTTTGGCTACACCTTC. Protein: CASSLQAGFGYTF.

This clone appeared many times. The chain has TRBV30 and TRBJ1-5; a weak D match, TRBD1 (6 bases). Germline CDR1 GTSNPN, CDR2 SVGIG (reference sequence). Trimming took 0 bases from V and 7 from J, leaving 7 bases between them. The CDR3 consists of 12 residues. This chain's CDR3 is CAWSVRGQPQHF. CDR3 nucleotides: TGTGCCTGGAGTGTAAGGGGGCAGCCCCAGCATTTT.

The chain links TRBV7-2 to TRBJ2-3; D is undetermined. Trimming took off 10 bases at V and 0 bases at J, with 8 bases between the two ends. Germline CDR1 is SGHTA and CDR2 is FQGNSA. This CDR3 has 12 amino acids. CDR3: CATSSSTDTQYF. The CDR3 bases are TGTGCCACCTCGAGCAGCACAGATACGCAGTATTTT.

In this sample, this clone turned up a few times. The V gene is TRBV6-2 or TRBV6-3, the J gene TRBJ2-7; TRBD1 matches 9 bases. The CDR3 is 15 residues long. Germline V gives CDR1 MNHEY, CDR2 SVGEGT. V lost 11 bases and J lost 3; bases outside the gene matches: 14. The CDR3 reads CASRSGGQGNYEQYF. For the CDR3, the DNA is TGTGCCTCCCGAAGTGGGGGACAGGGCAACTACGAGCAGTACTTC.

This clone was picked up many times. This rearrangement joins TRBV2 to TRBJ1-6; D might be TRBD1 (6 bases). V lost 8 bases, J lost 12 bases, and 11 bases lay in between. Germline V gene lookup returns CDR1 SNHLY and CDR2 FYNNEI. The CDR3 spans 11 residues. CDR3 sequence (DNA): TGTGCCAGCCGAGTCAGGGGACCCCTCCACTTT. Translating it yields CASRVRGPLHF.

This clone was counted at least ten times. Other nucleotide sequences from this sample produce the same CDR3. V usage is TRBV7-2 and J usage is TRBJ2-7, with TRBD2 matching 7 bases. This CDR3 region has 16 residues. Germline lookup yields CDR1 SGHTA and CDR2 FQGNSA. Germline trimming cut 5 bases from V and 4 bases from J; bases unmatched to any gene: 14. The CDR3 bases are TGTGCCAGCAGCCCAGTGGCTAGCGGCCCTTTTTACGAGCAGTACTTC. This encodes CASSPVASGPFYEQYF.

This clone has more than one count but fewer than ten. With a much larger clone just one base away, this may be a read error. The CDR3 DNA follows: TGTGCCAGCAGCTTCGGTAGAGGGCCTCTAGGGGAGACCCAGTACTTC. It codes for CASSFGRGPLGETQYF. The V gene is TRBV5-5, the J gene TRBJ2-5, with D perhaps matching TRBD2 (5 bases). There are 16 residues in the CDR3. CDR1 and CDR2 from the germline V gene are SGHKS and YYEKEE (reference sequence). Between the trimmed V and J ends, which lost 2 bases and 5 bases, there was a span of 19 bases.

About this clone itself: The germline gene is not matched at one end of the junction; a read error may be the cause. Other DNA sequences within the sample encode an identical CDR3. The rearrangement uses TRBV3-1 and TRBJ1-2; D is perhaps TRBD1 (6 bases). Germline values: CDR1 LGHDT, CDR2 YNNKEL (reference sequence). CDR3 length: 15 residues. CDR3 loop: CASSHRDTSNYGYTF. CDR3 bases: TGTGCGAGCAGCCATCGGGACACTTCTAACTATGGCTACACCTTC.

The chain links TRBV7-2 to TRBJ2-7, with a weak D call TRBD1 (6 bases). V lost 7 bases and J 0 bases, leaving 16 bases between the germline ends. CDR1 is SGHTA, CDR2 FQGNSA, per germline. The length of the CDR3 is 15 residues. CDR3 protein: CASTKGVLSSYEQYF. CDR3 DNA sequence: TGTGCCAGCACTAAGGGGGTCCTAAGCTCCTACGAGCAGTACTTC.

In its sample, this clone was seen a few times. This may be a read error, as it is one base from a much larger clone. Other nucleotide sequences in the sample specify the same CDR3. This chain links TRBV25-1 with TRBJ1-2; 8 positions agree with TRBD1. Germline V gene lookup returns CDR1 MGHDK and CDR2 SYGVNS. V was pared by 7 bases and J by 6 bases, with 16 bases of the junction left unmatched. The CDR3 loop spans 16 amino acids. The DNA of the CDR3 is TGTGCCAGCAACGCCGGGACAGGTGGCGCCGGAGATGGCTACACCTTC. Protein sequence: CASNAGTGGAGDGYTF.

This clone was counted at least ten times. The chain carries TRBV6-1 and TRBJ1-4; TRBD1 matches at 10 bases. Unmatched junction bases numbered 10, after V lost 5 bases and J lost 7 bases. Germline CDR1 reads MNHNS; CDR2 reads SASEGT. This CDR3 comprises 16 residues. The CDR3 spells CASSKRDRGSGEKLFF. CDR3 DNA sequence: TGTGCCAGCAGTAAACGGGACAGGGGATCGGGTGAAAAACTGTTTTTT.

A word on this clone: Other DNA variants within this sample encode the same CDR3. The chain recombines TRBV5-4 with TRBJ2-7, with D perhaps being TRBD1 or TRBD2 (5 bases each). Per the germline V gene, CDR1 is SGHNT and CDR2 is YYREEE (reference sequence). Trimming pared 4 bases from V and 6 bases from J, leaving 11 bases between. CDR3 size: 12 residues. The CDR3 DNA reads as TGTGCCAGCAGCGGGGGTACAGGCGAGCAGTACTTC. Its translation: CASSGGTGEQYF.

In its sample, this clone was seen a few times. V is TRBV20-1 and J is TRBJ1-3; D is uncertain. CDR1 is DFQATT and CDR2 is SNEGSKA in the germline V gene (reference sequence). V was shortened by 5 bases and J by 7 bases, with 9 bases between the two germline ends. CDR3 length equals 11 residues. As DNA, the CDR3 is TGCAGTGCTCTAATGGGGAACACCATATATTTT. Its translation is CSALMGNTIYF.

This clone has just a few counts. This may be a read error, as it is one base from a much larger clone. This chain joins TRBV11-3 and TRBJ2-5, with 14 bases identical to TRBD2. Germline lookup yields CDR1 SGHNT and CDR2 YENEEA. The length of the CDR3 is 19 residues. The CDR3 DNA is TGTGCCAGCAGCTCCCCTCCGGGACTAGCGGGAGCCAGGAGAGAGACCAAGTACTTC. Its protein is CASSSPPGLAGARRETKYF.

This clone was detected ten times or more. CDR3 DNA sequence: TGCGCCAGCAGCCAAGAGTTCCGGGGATCGGGCTACGAGCAGTACTTC. This sequence encodes CASSQEFRGSGYEQYF. The chain joins TRBV4-1 to TRBJ2-7; the D gene is possibly TRBD2 (5 bases). Trimming took off 0 bases at V and 3 bases at J, with 15 bases between the two ends. This CDR3 has 16 amino acids. CDR1 and CDR2 from the germline V gene are MGHRA and YSYEKL.